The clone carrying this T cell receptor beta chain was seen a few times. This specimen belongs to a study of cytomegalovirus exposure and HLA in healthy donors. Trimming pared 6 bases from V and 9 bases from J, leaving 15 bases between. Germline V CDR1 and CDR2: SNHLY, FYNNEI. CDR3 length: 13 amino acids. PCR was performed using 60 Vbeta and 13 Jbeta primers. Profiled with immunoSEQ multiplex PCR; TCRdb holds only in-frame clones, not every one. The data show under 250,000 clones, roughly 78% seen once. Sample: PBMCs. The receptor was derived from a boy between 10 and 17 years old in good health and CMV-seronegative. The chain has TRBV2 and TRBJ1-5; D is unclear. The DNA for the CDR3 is TGTGCCAGCAGGGGCTTGACCTCAGGGCCCCAGCATTTT. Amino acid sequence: CASRGLTSGPQHF.